A single sample is the source of the 12 T cell receptor beta chains below, sequenced in a study of blood T cell repertoires in COVID-19. The repertoire was sequenced with immunoSEQ multiplex PCR; TCRdb's copy has only in-frame clones and lacks some. The data show 350,000 or so clones, about 91% seen once. Sequencing was carried out using peripheral blood. The source is a woman between 25 and 40 years old with COVID-19, enrolled during active disease.

The chain carries TRBV6-5 and TRBJ1-1, with TRBD1 as a possible D gene (5 bases). Trimming shortened V by 6 bases and J by 6 bases, and 17 bases separated the two germline ends. The CDR3 sequence is 14 residues long. Germline CDR1 and CDR2: MNHEY and SVGAGI. As DNA, the CDR3 is TGTGCCAGCAGCCCCACGCTGACAGTCGCTGAAGCTTTCTTT. This gives the protein CASSPTLTVAEAFF.

The chain uses TRBV4-1 and TRBJ1-2, with 8 bases that match TRBD1. CDR3 length: 13 amino acids. Losses at the gene ends were 4 bases for V and 5 bases for J; bases not matched to a gene: 3. From germline, CDR1 is MGHRA and CDR2 YSYEKL. CDR3 region: CASSLRTGYGYTF. The CDR3 region has the DNA TGCGCCAGCAGCCTACGGACAGGGTATGGCTACACCTTC.

V usage is TRBV4-1 and J usage is TRBJ1-4; D uncertain. The CDR3 length is 15 residues. V was pared by 1 base and J by 4 bases, with 10 bases between. Germline V gene lookup returns CDR1 MGHRA and CDR2 YSYEKL. CDR3 residues: CASSQVESYNEKLFF. In DNA, the CDR3 is TGCGCCAGCAGCCAAGTCGAGAGTTATAATGAAAAACTGTTTTTT.

V and J are TRBV5-1 and TRBJ2-2; TRBD2 aligns across 10 bases. The germline V gene encodes CDR1 SGHRS and CDR2 YFSETQ. This CDR3 contains 15 residues. Trimming at V came to 4 bases and at J to 7 bases, leaving 7 bases not matched to a gene. The CDR3 reads CASSPSGGAVGELFF. The CDR3 coding sequence is TGCGCCAGCAGCCCCAGCGGGGGGGCAGTCGGGGAGCTGTTTTTT.

This clone was seen more than once but under ten times. This chain links TRBV7-8 with TRBJ1-3; D is ambiguous. This CDR3 region has 14 residues. CDR1 SGHVS and CDR2 FQNEAQ come from the germline V gene. Trimming shortened V by 4 bases and J by 1 base, and 8 bases separated the two germline ends. The CDR3 bases are TGTGCCAGCAGCTCCACAGTATCTGGAAACACCATATATTTT. It codes for CASSSTVSGNTIYF. The entire variable domain, with the rest obtained from reference TRBV7-8 and TRBJ1-3, is as follows: GAGVSQSPRYKVAKRGQDVALRCDPISGHVSLFWYQQALGQGPEFLTYFQNEAQLDKSGLPSDRFFAERPEGSVSTLKIQRTQQEDSAVYLCASSSTVSGNTIYFGEGSWLTVV.

The chain combines TRBV6-2 or TRBV6-3 with TRBJ2-7; D gene unclear. Germline loops: CDR1 MNHEY, CDR2 SVGEGT. The CDR3 is 13 residues long. Trimming shortened V by 4 bases and J by 7 bases, and 14 bases separated the two germline ends. The CDR3 loop reads CASSFSSSTEQYV. The CDR3 DNA reads as TGTGCCAGCAGTTTTTCCTCCTCTACGGAGCAGTACGTC.

This chain uses TRBV6-5 with TRBJ1-5, with 9 bases aligning to TRBD1. Looked up from germline, CDR1 is MNHEY and CDR2 is SVGAGI. Losses at the gene ends were 6 bases for V and 4 bases for J; bases not matched to a gene: 7. The CDR3 length is 15 residues. The DNA for the CDR3 is TGTGCCAGCAGCATTACAGGGGGCTATAATCAGCCCCAGCATTTT. It translates to CASSITGGYNQPQHF.

V usage is TRBV7-8 and J usage is TRBJ2-7; D gene ambiguous. The CDR3 runs 15 residues. V lost 0 bases, J lost 0 bases, and 9 bases lay in between. The germline CDR1 and CDR2 sequences are SGHVS and FQNEAQ. The CDR3 nucleotides are TGTGCCAGCAGCTTAGCGTCAACTAACTCCTACGAGCAGTACTTC. Protein sequence: CASSLASTNSYEQYF. Full variable domain (remainder filled in from reference TRBV7-8 and TRBJ2-7): GAGVSQSPRYKVAKRGQDVALRCDPISGHVSLFWYQQALGQGPEFLTYFQNEAQLDKSGLPSDRFFAERPEGSVSTLKIQRTQQEDSAVYLCASSLASTNSYEQYFGPGTRLTVT.

This sequence joins TRBV6-1 and TRBJ2-6; perhaps TRBD1 as D (6 bases). Germline CDR1 is MNHNS and CDR2 is SASEGT. There are 17 residues in the CDR3. V gave up 4 bases and J gave up 0 bases, with 13 bases separating them. The CDR3 nucleotides are TGTGCCAGCAGTGCGGGACACCAGAGCTCTGGGGCCAACGTCCTGACTTTC. Translated: CASSAGHQSSGANVLTF.

This chain connects TRBV6-5 to TRBJ1-5; D perhaps matches TRBD1 (6 bases). CDR1 is MNHEY, CDR2 SVGAGI, per germline. CDR3 size: 15 residues. The V end lost 4 bases, the J end lost 6 bases, and 16 bases lay between the germline ends. This CDR3 is CASSSTGIRGQPQHF. The CDR3 coding sequence is TGTGCCAGCAGTTCCACTGGAATCAGGGGTCAGCCCCAGCATTTT.

The rearrangement uses TRBV2 and TRBJ1-5, with D possibly matching TRBD1 (6 bases). The CDR3 is made up of 16 amino acids. Germline CDR1 reads SNHLY; CDR2 reads FYNNEI. V lost 0 bases to trimming and J lost 2 bases, with 11 bases between them. This chain's CDR3 is CASSEAGGAGNQPQHF. CDR3 nucleotides: TGTGCCAGCAGTGAAGCTGGGGGGGCCGGCAATCAGCCCCAGCATTTT.

The genes are TRBV5-6 and TRBJ1-5, with D hard to call. The CDR3 is 14 residues long. Trimming cost V 4 bases and J 3 bases, with 11 bases left between them. Germline values: CDR1 SGHDT, CDR2 YYEEEE. The CDR3 region is CASSQRRSNQPQHF. CDR3 sequence (DNA): TGTGCCAGCAGCCAGAGGCGTTCCAATCAGCCCCAGCATTTT.